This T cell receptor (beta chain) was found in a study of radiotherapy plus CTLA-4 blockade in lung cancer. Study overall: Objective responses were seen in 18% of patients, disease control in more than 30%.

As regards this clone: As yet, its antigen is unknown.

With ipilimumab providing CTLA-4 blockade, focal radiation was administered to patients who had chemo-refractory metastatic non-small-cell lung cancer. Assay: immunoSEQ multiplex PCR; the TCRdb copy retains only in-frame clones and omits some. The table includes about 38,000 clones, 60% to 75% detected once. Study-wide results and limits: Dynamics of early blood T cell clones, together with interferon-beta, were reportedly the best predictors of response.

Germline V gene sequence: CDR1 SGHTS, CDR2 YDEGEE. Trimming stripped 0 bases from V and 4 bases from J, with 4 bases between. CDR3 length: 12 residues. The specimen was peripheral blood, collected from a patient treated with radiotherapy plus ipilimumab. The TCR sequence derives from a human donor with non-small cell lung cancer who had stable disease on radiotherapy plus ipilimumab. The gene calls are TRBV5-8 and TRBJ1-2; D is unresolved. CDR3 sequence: CASSLAGYGYTF. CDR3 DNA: TGTGCCAGCAGCTTGGCCGGCTATGGCTACACCTTC.